This TCR beta chain was obtained from a study of blood T cell repertoires in COVID-19. Study-wide context: The United States, Italy and Spain supplied acute and convalescent COVID-19 samples. Nucleic acid was either cDNA or gDNA, and it came from T cells, B-cell-depleted T cells, or PBMCs.

The CDR3 sequence is 14 residues long. V lost 5 bases and J 0 bases, leaving 8 bases between the germline ends. Germline assignment: CDR1 SGHTA and CDR2 FQGNSA. Original data processing: Using reference gene primer amplification, nucleated cell counts were estimated. Generated by immunoSEQ multiplex PCR, the TCRdb table keeps only in-frame clones and is missing some. The D gene and trimming were derived from the DNA, and the V and J assignments and clone size from that table. The sample holds 200,000 or so clones, approximately 79% seen once. J is TRBJ1-5 and V is TRBV7-2; no firm D call. The sequenced sample consisted of peripheral blood. The clonotype was recovered from a human donor in a cohort sampled during active COVID-19. CDR3 bases: TGTGCCAGCAGCCGTGACACTAGCAATCAGCCCCAGCATTTT. Protein: CASSRDTSNQPQHF.